Detailed here is one T cell receptor beta chain. This entry belongs to a study of blood T cell repertoires in COVID-19. Study-level background: Sites across the United States, Italy and Spain contributed samples from acute and convalescent COVID-19. Nucleic acid was either cDNA or gDNA, and it came from T cells, B-cell-depleted T cells, or PBMCs.

Authors' data handling: Nucleated cell number was recorded as an estimate derived from reference gene primer amplification. Here immunoSEQ multiplex PCR was the method, and the copy in TCRdb shows in-frame clones only, minus some. V, J and clone size are taken as reported in that table, and D and trimming were inferred from the DNA itself. The data hold some 210,000 clones, with 81% observed a single time. Participant reports of clinical history set cohort assignment. Losses at the gene ends were 4 bases for V and 2 bases for J; bases not matched to a gene: 4. The germline V gene has CDR1 SGHTA and CDR2 FQGNSA. The CDR3 sequence is 15 residues long.

Sequences were obtained from PBMCs or T cells enriched from blood (not recorded which). This clonotype was obtained from a woman aged 45 to 65 with acute COVID-19. This rearrangement joins TRBV7-2 to TRBJ2-1, with 8 bases that match TRBD1. For the CDR3, the DNA is TGTGCCAGCAGCTGGGGACAGGTGACCTACAATGAGCAGTTCTTC. It translates to CASSWGQVTYNEQFF.